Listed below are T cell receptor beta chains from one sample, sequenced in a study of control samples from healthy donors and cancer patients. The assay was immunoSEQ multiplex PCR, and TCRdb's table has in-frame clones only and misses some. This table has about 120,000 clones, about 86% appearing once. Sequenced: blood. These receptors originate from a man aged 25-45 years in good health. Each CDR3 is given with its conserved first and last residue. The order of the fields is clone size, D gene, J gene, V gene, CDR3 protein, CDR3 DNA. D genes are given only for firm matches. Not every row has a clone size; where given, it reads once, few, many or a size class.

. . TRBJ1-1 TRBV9 CASSVVGQNTEAFF TGTGCCAGCAGCGTAGTCGGTCAGAACACTGAAGCTTTCTTT
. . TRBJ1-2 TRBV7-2 CASSGGGGVGGYTF TGTGCCAGCAGCGGCGGAGGAGGGGTTGGTGGCTACACCTTC
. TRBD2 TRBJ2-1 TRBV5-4 CASSLASSSGGANEQFF TGTGCCAGCAGCTTGGCCAGCAGTAGCGGGGGGGCCAACGAGCAGTTCTTC
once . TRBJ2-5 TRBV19 CASSIKGREETQYF TGTGCCAGTAGTATAAAGGGGCGGGAAGAGACCCAGTACTTC
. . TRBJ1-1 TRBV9 CASSLTGLGTEAFF TGTGCCAGCAGCCTTACAGGGTTGGGCACTGAAGCTTTCTTT
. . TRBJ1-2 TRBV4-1 CASSHGRGGLGEGYTF TGCGCCAGCAGCCATGGGAGGGGGGGACTGGGTGAAGGCTACACCTTC
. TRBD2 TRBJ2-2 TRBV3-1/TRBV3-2 CASSHRSAGRTGELFF TGTGCCAGCAGCCATCGTTCAGCGGGACGCACCGGGGAGCTGTTTTTT
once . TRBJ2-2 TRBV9 CASSPGTVNTGELFF TGTGCCAGCAGCCCGGGGACTGTTAACACCGGGGAGCTGTTTTTT
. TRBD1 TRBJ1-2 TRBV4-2 CASARDSTYGYTF TGTGCCAGCGCGAGGGACAGCACCTATGGCTACACCTTC
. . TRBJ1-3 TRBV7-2 CASSLVAAEGSGNTIYF TGTGCCAGCAGCTTAGTGGCAGCCGAAGGCTCTGGAAACACCATATATTTT
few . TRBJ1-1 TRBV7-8 CASSLVGGDGTEAFF TGTGCCAGCAGCTTAGTGGGGGGAGATGGCACTGAAGCTTTCTTT
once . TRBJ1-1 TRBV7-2 CASSRDSEAFF TGTGCCAGCAGCAGGGACTCAGAAGCTTTCTTT
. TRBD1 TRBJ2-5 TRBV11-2 CASSLSPARGRETQYF TGTGCCAGCAGCTTAAGTCCGGCCAGGGGGCGAGAGACCCAGTACTTC
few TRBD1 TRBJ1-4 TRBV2 CASSEMGQSNEKLFF TGTGCCAGCAGTGAAATGGGACAGAGTAATGAAAAACTGTTTTTT
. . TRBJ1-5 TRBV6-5 CASSLGDGLVPQHF TGTGCCAGCAGTCTTGGAGACGGTCTGGTGCCCCAGCATTTT
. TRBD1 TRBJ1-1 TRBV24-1 CATSDRQGEAFF TGTGCCACCAGTGACCGACAGGGGGAAGCTTTCTTT
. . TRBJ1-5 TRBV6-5 CASSAGINSNQPQHF TGTGCCAGCAGCGCGGGGATTAATAGCAATCAGCCCCAGCATTTT
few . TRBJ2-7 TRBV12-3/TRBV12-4 CASMLDYEQYF TGTGCCAGCATGCTGGACTACGAGCAGTACTTC
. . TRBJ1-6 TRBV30 CAWTGGVGSPLHF TGTGCCTGGACGGGGGGTGTAGGGTCACCCCTCCACTTT
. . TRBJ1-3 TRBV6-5 CATLTDGNTIYF TGTGCCACCCTGACAGACGGAAACACCATATATTTT
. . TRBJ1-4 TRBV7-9 CASSSSQGGEKLFF TGTGCCAGCAGCTCCTCTCAGGGCGGGGAAAAACTGTTTTTT
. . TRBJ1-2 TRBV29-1 CSGGDGYGYTF TGCAGCGGGGGGGACGGCTATGGCTACACCTTC
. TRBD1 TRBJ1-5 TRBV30 CAWSRQGDQPQHF TGTGCCTGGAGTAGGCAGGGGGATCAGCCCCAGCATTTT
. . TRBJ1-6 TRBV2 CASRRALADNSPLHF TGTGCCAGCAGACGGGCCCTGGCGGATAATTCACCCCTCCACTTT
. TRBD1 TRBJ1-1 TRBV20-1 CSASSNRGRITLNTEAFF TGCAGTGCTAGTTCCAACAGGGGTCGCATCACTTTGAACACTGAAGCTTTCTTT
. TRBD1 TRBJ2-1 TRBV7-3 CASSGLQGGVDEQFF TGTGCCAGCAGCGGACTACAGGGGGGAGTCGATGAGCAGTTCTTC
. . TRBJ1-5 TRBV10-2 CASRSGGDQPQHF TGCGCCAGCAGGAGCGGGGGGGATCAGCCCCAGCATTTT
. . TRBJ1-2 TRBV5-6 CASSRQANYGYTF TGTGCCAGCAGCCGCCAAGCTAACTATGGCTACACCTTC
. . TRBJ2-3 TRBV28 CASASPSDTQYF TGTGCCAGCGCGAGCCCCTCCGATACGCAGTATTTT
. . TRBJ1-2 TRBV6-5 CASNEGPQNYGYTF TGTGCCAGCAACGAGGGCCCACAGAACTATGGCTACACCTTC
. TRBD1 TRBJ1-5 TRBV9 CASSGGTAYSNQPQHF TGTGCCAGCAGCGGAGGGACAGCGTATAGCAATCAGCCCCAGCATTTT
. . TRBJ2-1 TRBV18 CASSPPNERILYNEQFF TGTGCCAGCTCACCTCCGAACGAACGTATCTTGTACAATGAGCAGTTCTTC
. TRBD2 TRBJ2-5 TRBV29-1 CSVEGATSGAPGEAQYF TGCAGCGTTGAAGGGGCGACTAGCGGGGCTCCGGGAGAGGCCCAGTACTTC
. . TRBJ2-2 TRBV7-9 CASSAGLYTGELFF TGTGCCAGCAGCGCCGGGCTCTACACCGGGGAGCTGTTTTTT
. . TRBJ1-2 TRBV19 CASSQLNYGYTF TGTGCCAGTAGTCAGCTTAACTATGGCTACACCTTC
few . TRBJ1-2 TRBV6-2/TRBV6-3 CASSLGDYGYTF TGTGCCAGCAGTTTGGGGGACTATGGCTACACCTTC
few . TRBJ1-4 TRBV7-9 CASRQGQLEKLFF TGTGCCAGCAGGCAGGGTCAACTGGAAAAACTGTTTTTT
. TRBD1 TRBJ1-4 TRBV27 CASSPDRARNEKLFF TGTGCCAGCAGCCCGGACAGGGCCCGAAATGAAAAACTGTTTTTT
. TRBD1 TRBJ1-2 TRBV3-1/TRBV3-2 CASSYSVTGGTNYGYTF TGTGCCAGCAGCTATTCGGTCACAGGGGGCACTAACTATGGCTACACCTTC
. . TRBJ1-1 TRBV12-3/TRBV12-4 CASSFGRGEAFF TGTGCCAGCAGTTTTGGCAGGGGAGAAGCTTTCTTT
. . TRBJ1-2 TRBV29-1 CSVDSRGGDNYGYTF TGCAGCGTTGACTCGAGGGGGGGAGATAACTATGGCTACACCTTC
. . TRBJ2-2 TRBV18 CASSANTGELFF TGTGCCAGCTCCGCGAACACCGGGGAGCTGTTTTTT
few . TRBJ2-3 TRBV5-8 CASSFSSTDTQYF TGTGCCAGCAGTTTCTCTAGCACAGATACGCAGTATTTT
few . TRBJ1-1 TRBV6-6 CASSPRGNPPEAFF TGTGCCAGCAGTCCCCGGGGAAACCCACCTGAAGCTTTCTTT
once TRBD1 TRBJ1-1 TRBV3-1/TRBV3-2 CASSQSGQTHIAAFF TGTGCCAGCAGCCAATCGGGACAGACGCACATCGCTGCTTTCTTT